These 12 T cell receptor beta chains were all obtained from the same sample, sequenced in a study of human T cells and chemical hapten exposure. TCRdb reanalysed the RACE reads using MiXCR and keeps one entry per CDR3 protein. The repertoire holds around 350,000 distinct CDR3 sequences, around 5% seen once, with about 8.7% in the top ten. Time point described: pre-sensitization, week 0. The treatment here: therapeutic diphenylcyclopropenone sensitization with weekly scalp DPC. Sequenced here: whole blood, sampled in connection with sensitization to the hapten diphenylcyclopropenone (DPC). These receptors all stem from a woman aged 18-35 years with alopecia areata. Some clones in this sample may be carry-over from other donors' samples.

As concerns this clonotype: Likely a read error: the CDR3 ends without its conserved phenylalanine or tryptophan. V is TRBV28 and J is TRBJ1-1; D is perhaps TRBD1 (6 bases). CDR1 MDHEN and CDR2 SYDVKM come from the germline V gene. Between the trimmed V and J ends, which lost 5 bases and 6 bases, there was a span of 19 bases. The CDR3 spans 15 residues. CDR3: CASSPRTGFFAEAFS. CDR3 coding DNA: TGTGCCAGCAGTCCCCGAACAGGGTTTTTTGCTGAAGCTTTCTCT.

This clonotype was detected many times. J is TRBJ2-5 and V is TRBV7-3, with D uncertain. Germline loops: CDR1 SGHTA, CDR2 FQGTGA. V lost 1 base to trimming and J lost 2 bases, with 17 bases between them. There are 17 residues in the CDR3. The CDR3 DNA is TGTGCCAGCAGCTTAAGTCCCGTCGCAGGTTCTCAAGAGACCCAGTACTTC. Protein product: CASSLSPVAGSQETQYF.

At least ten counts were recorded for this clonotype. The rearrangement links TRBV27 to TRBJ2-7; D possibly corresponds to TRBD1 (5 bases). The CDR3 contains 13 residues. The germline V gene encodes CDR1 MNHEY and CDR2 SMNVEV (reference sequence). Trimming took off 2 bases at V and 12 bases at J, with 17 bases between the two ends. Written as DNA, the CDR3 is TGTGCCAGCAGTTTAACGGATGGGGCCCCCGGGTACTTC. Residues: CASSLTDGAPGYF.

This clonotype was seen a handful of times. V is TRBV10-3 and J is TRBJ1-1, with a possible D match to TRBD1 (5 bases). Germline lookup yields CDR1 ENHRY and CDR2 SYGVKD. V was trimmed by 0 bases and J by 0 bases, leaving 8 bases between them. CDR3 length: 15 residues. CDR3 sequence: CAISESRGMNTEAFF. The CDR3, as DNA: TGTGCCATCAGTGAGTCAAGGGGAATGAACACTGAAGCTTTCTTT.

There are many counts of this clonotype. V usage is TRBV29-1 and J usage is TRBJ2-7, with D uncertain. The ends were cut back, 6 bases at V and 2 bases at J, with 5 bases in the middle. Germline CDR1 reads SQVTM; CDR2 reads ANQGSEA. The CDR3 sequence is 10 residues long. The DNA of the CDR3 is TGCAGCGTGAAGACCTACGAGCAGTACTTC. Its translation: CSVKTYEQYF.

This clonotype was detected many times. The chain has TRBV6-5 and TRBJ2-2; D is possibly TRBD1 or TRBD2 (5 bases each). The CDR3 has 14 residues. Germline lookup yields CDR1 MNHEY and CDR2 SVGAGI. Trimming shortened V by 2 bases and J by 6 bases, and 10 bases separated the two germline ends. The CDR3: CASSYVRGAGELFF. The CDR3 nucleotides are TGTGCCAGCAGTTACGTTCGGGGCGCCGGGGAGCTGTTTTTT.

There are many counts of this clonotype. The CDR3 sequence: CASSQDWDGHNEKLFF. DNA of the CDR3: TGTGCCAGCAGCCAAGATTGGGACGGGCACAATGAAAAACTGTTTTTT. The V call is TRBV14, the J call TRBJ1-4, with D perhaps matching TRBD1 (5 bases). V lost 0 bases to trimming and J lost 5 bases, with 13 bases between them. The V gene's germline CDR1 is SGHDN and CDR2 FVKESK. There are 16 residues in the CDR3.

This clonotype was found many times. This chain connects TRBV6-5 to TRBJ2-3, with 7 bases matching TRBD1. This CDR3 is 15 amino acids long. The germline V gene has CDR1 MNHEY and CDR2 SVGAGI. V was pared by 4 bases and J by 7 bases, with 11 bases of the junction left unmatched. Here the CDR3 reads CASSSILGGPNTQYF. CDR3 DNA sequence: TGTGCCAGCAGTTCTATACTAGGGGGCCCTAATACGCAGTATTTT.

This clonotype was found many times. The rearrangement links TRBV7-2 to TRBJ2-5; D is ambiguous. V gave up 1 base and J gave up 2 bases, with 5 bases separating them. CDR3 size: 13 residues. Germline V gene lookup returns CDR1 SGHTA and CDR2 FQGNSA. This CDR3 is CASSLDSQETQYF. The CDR3 coding sequence is TGTGCCAGCAGCTTAGATAGTCAAGAGACCCAGTACTTC.

The chain has TRBV9 and TRBJ1-1; 7 nucleotides match TRBD1. CDR3 length: 16 amino acids. Trimming at V came to 0 bases and at J to 0 bases, leaving 5 bases not matched to a gene. Germline CDR1 and CDR2: SGDLS and YYNGEE. The CDR3 loop is CASSVGPTGLNTEAFF. CDR3 nucleotide sequence: TGTGCCAGCAGCGTAGGACCGACAGGGCTGAACACTGAAGCTTTCTTT. Variable domain in full (rest from reference TRBV9 and TRBJ1-1): DSGVTQTPKHLITATGQRVTLRCSPRSGDLSVYWYQQSLDQGLQFLIQYYNGEERAKGNILERFSAQQFPDLHSELNLSSLELGDSALYFCASSVGPTGLNTEAFFGQGTRLTVV.

V gene TRBV6-6 combines with J gene TRBJ1-1, with D tentatively TRBD1 (5 bases). The CDR3 has 15 amino acids. Trimming took off 5 bases at V and 3 bases at J, with 16 bases between the two ends. Germline CDR1 and CDR2: MNHNY and SVGAGI (reference sequence). The CDR3 is CASSPHWEGDTEAFF. DNA of the CDR3: TGTGCCAGCAGTCCCCATTGGGAAGGGGACACTGAAGCTTTCTTT.

This clonotype was picked up a small number of times. The chain carries TRBV6-5 and TRBJ1-2, with D maybe TRBD1 (6 bases). The length of the CDR3 is 15 residues. V gave up 0 bases and J gave up 5 bases, with 13 bases separating them. The germline CDR1 and CDR2 sequences are MNHEY and SVGAGI. CDR3 nucleotides: TGTGCCAGCAGTTACTCGGGGGCGTCAGGGTATGGCTACACCTTC. This sequence encodes CASSYSGASGYGYTF.